Below are 18 T cell receptor beta chains sequenced from a single sample in a study of blood T cell repertoires in COVID-19. Sequencing was performed with immunoSEQ multiplex PCR; in TCRdb, only in-frame clones are kept and a portion is missing. The sample records around 130,000 clones, roughly 89% being singletons. The material sequenced was peripheral blood. Source of these receptors: a man aged 50-60 years with active or convalescent COVID-19.

This chain connects TRBV5-1 to TRBJ2-2; D is unresolved. Looked up from germline, CDR1 is SGHRS and CDR2 is YFSETQ. The CDR3 runs 15 residues. V lost 5 bases, J lost 3 bases, and 14 bases lay in between. CDR3 nucleotide sequence: TGCGCCAGCAGTCCCCTACAGTCCTACACCGGGGAGCTGTTTTTT. It specifies CASSPLQSYTGELFF.

CDR3 sequence: CASSLDRRSLRYF. The CDR3 nucleotides read TGTGCCAGCAGCTTGGACAGGAGGTCCCTTCGGTACTTC. The rearrangement links TRBV7-9 to TRBJ2-7; 7 bases agree with TRBD1. This CDR3 is 13 amino acids long. Losses at the gene ends were 3 bases for V and 12 bases for J; bases not matched to a gene: 11. Germline CDR1 is SEHNR and CDR2 is FQNEAQ (reference sequence).

The V and J genes are TRBV5-6 and TRBJ2-5; 8 bases are a match to TRBD2. Germline V CDR1 and CDR2: SGHDT, YYEEEE. After removal of 5 bases from V and 3 bases from J, the junction contained 6 bases not matched to a gene. The CDR3 sequence is 14 residues long. The CDR3 DNA reads as TGTGCCAGCAGTCTGAGCGGGAGCGAAGAGACCCAGTACTTC. It encodes CASSLSGSEETQYF. Looking up the rest from reference TRBV5-6 and TRBJ2-5 gives the full variable domain: DAGVTQSPTHLIKTRGQQVTLRCSPKSGHDTVSWYQQALGQGPQFIFQYYEEEERQRGNFPDRFSGHQFPNYSSELNVNALLLGDSALYLCASSLSGSEETQYFGPGTRLLVL.

The chain is built from TRBV5-1 and TRBJ1-6; no definite D call. Germline CDR1 is SGHRS and CDR2 is YFSETQ. This CDR3 contains 12 residues. V dropped 4 bases and J dropped 7 bases, with 6 bases sitting between them. The CDR3 DNA sequence: TGCGCCAGCAGCGCAGTGAATTCACCCCTCCACTTT. Translation gives CASSAVNSPLHF.

The chain joins TRBV18 to TRBJ1-1, with 7 bases lining up with TRBD1. This CDR3 contains 16 residues. The V gene end was trimmed by 3 bases and the J gene end by 3 bases; junction bases not matched to a gene: 10. Germline V gene data show CDR1 as KGHSH and CDR2 as LQKENI. The CDR3 nucleotides are TGTGCCAGCTCACCTTCACGCCAAACAGGGGACACTGAAGCTTTCTTT. As protein: CASSPSRQTGDTEAFF.

V usage is TRBV25-1 and J usage is TRBJ1-6, with D possibly being TRBD1 (5 bases). The CDR3 length is 12 residues. V was trimmed by 3 bases and J by 10 bases, leaving 7 bases between them. Germline V gene data show CDR1 as MGHDK and CDR2 as SYGVNS. The CDR3 here is CASSDPGSPLHF. Written as DNA, the CDR3 is TGTGCCAGCAGTGACCCAGGGTCACCCCTCCACTTT.

This chain joins TRBV10-2 and TRBJ1-3, with no clear D. Germline lookup yields CDR1 WSHSY and CDR2 SAAADI. Trimming pared 3 bases from V and 5 bases from J, leaving 8 bases between. This CDR3 comprises 13 residues. The CDR3 DNA follows: TGCGCCAGCAGTGACCTAACGCGAAACACCATATATTTT. Protein product: CASSDLTRNTIYF.

Regarding this clone: The missing conserved phenylalanine or tryptophan at the end of this CDR3 makes a read error likely. No DNA is shown, since the ends of the CDR3 on it are uncertain; the CDR3 is the one TCRdb lists. The genes are TRBV15 and TRBJ1-1. With termini counted, the CDR3 has 10 amino acids. Germline assignment: CDR1 LNHNV and CDR2 YYDKDF (reference sequence). CDR3 region: CATGIIGDSS.

This clone was observed a few times. J is TRBJ2-3 and V is TRBV6-5; 9 bases are shared with TRBD2. The CDR3 is 16 amino acids. In germline, CDR1 is MNHEY, CDR2 SVGAGI. Unmatched junction bases numbered 3, after V lost 0 bases and J lost 2 bases. This chain's CDR3 is CASSYSAGGFTDTQYF. In DNA, the CDR3 is TGTGCCAGCAGTTACTCCGCGGGGGGGTTCACAGATACGCAGTATTTT.

The CDR3 loop reads CATSKGLSTDTQYF. CDR3 sequence (DNA): TGTGCCACCAGCAAGGGACTGAGCACAGATACGCAGTATTTT. The J gene is TRBJ2-3, the V gene TRBV15; tentatively, D is TRBD2 (6 bases). CDR1 and CDR2 from the germline V gene are LNHNV and YYDKDF (reference sequence). Trimming took 4 bases from V and 0 from J, leaving 8 bases between them. The CDR3 consists of 14 residues.

The chain has TRBV4-1 and TRBJ2-1; possibly TRBD2 for D (5 bases). Germline-derived CDR1 and CDR2 are MGHRA and YSYEKL. Trimming took 4 bases from V and 4 from J, leaving 11 bases between them. This CDR3 is built from 14 residues. The CDR3 sequence is CASSRETGYNEQFF. CDR3 bases: TGCGCCAGCAGCCGGGAGACTGGGTACAATGAGCAGTTCTTC.

Concerning this clone: Compared with germline, one end of the junction differs, possibly owing to a read error. This rearrangement joins TRBV13 to TRBJ2-3, with TRBD1 matching over 7 bases. Per germline, CDR1 PRHDT and CDR2 FYEKMQ (reference sequence). The CDR3 has 14 residues. CDR3 nucleotides: TGTGCCAGCAGCTTAGAAAGGTGGACAGGTACGCAGTATTTT. Amino acids: CASSLERWTGTQYF.

The rearrangement uses TRBV15 and TRBJ2-1, with TRBD2 identical over 11 bases. Germline loops: CDR1 LNHNV, CDR2 YYDKDF (reference sequence). The CDR3 length is 17 residues. J was trimmed by 7 bases and V by 1 base; bases with no gene match: 9. The CDR3 loop reads CATSRVVGSGRGNEQFF. CDR3 nucleotides: TGTGCCACCAGCAGAGTAGTTGGTAGCGGGAGGGGTAATGAGCAGTTCTTC.

The chain combines TRBV21-1 with TRBJ2-1; TRBD1 is taken as the D call from the table, unchecked against the DNA. TRBV21-1 is shown as a pseudogene. The CDR3 sequence is 15 residues long. The CDR3 nucleotides are TGTGCCAGCAGCAAAGCCAGCGACAGGAGAAATGAGCAGTTCTTC. It codes for CASSKASDRRNEQFF.

This clone has just a few counts. V usage is TRBV29-1 and J usage is TRBJ2-1; perhaps TRBD2 as D (6 bases). This CDR3 contains 13 residues. Germline V gene data show CDR1 as SQVTM and CDR2 as ANQGSEA. V dropped 4 bases and J dropped 7 bases, with 14 bases sitting between them. CDR3 coding DNA: TGCAGCGTTGTCATAGCGGTCGGGAATGAGCAGTTCTTC. Protein sequence: CSVVIAVGNEQFF.

CDR3 in DNA: TGTGCCAGCAGCCGCGGGACCCAGGGTGAAAAACTGTTTTTT. It encodes CASSRGTQGEKLFF. The chain carries TRBV5-4 and TRBJ1-4, with D perhaps TRBD1 (5 bases). This CDR3 comprises 14 residues. Germline CDR1 SGHNT, CDR2 YYREEE (reference sequence). Trimming pared 4 bases from V and 7 bases from J, leaving 14 bases between.

This clone has only one observation. The chain is built from TRBV12-3 or TRBV12-4 and TRBJ2-7; the D gene is possibly TRBD1 (6 bases). V was shortened by 5 bases and J by 4 bases, with 9 bases between the two germline ends. The CDR3 is made up of 12 amino acids. CDR3 region: CASSNTGYEQYF. DNA of the CDR3: TGTGCCAGCAGTAACACAGGGTACGAGCAGTACTTC.

The chain is built from TRBV7-9 and TRBJ2-1; TRBD2 matches at 14 bases. From germline, CDR1 is SEHNR and CDR2 FQNEAQ (reference sequence). The CDR3 has 18 residues. The junction had 3 bases not matched to a gene; V was cut back by 1 base and J by 1 base. The CDR3 reads CASSLEGLAGESYNEQFF. Written as DNA, the CDR3 is TGTGCCAGCAGCTTAGAGGGACTAGCGGGAGAATCCTACAATGAGCAGTTCTTC.